This T cell receptor (beta chain) was found in a study of vaccination and CD4 T cells after COVID-19. The CDR3 contains 13 residues. Trimming stripped 9 bases from V and 4 bases from J, with 15 bases between. Germline assignment: CDR1 LNHDA and CDR2 SQIVND (reference sequence). Comment on this clonotype: Its antigen is undetermined.

At the Johns Hopkins FTIC core, DNA taken from cultured CD4+ T cells was sequenced by way of the Oncomine TCR Beta short-read assay. TCRdb processed the PCR reads anew with MiXCR; each CDR3 protein has one entry. This table has roughly 14,000 distinct CDR3 sequences, roughly three fifths appearing once. Regarding treatment: approximately nine-day PBMC culture with coronavirus spike peptide pools or control peptides (ViraFEST assay). The sample taken for sequencing was CD4+ T cells from blood, cultured in vitro. The TCR sequence derives from a human donor who had recovered from COVID-19. This chain links TRBV19 with TRBJ1-1, with TRBD1 as a possible D gene (6 bases). The CDR3 spells CASLGRGITEAFF. The CDR3 DNA sequence: TGTGCCAGCCTGGGCAGGGGAATCACTGAAGCTTTCTTT.